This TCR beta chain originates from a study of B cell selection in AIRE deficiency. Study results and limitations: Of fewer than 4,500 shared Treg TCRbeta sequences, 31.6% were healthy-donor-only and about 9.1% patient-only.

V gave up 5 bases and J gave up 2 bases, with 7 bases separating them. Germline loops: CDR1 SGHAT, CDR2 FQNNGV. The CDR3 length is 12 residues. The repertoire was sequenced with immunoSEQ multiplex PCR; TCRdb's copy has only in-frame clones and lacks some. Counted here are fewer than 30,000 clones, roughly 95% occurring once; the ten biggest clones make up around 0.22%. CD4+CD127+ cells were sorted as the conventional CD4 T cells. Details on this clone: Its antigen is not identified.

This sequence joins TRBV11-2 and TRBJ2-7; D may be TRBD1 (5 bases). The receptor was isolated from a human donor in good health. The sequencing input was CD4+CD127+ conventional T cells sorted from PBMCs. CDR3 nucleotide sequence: TGTGCCAGCAGCGTGGACACCTACGAGCAGTACTTC. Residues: CASSVDTYEQYF.